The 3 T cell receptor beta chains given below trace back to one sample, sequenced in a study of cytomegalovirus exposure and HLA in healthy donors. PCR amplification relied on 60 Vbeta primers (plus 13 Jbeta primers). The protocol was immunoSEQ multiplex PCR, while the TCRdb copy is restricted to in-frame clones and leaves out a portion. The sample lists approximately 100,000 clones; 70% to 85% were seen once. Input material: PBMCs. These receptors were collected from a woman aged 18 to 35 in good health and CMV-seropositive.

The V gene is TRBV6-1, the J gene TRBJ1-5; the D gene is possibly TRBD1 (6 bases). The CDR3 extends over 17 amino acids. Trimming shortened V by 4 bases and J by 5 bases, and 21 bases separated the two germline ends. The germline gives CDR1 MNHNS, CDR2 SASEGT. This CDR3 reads CASSVARDMEFYQPQHF. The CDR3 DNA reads TGTGCCAGCAGTGTGGCTAGGGACATGGAGTTTTATCAGCCCCAGCATTTT.

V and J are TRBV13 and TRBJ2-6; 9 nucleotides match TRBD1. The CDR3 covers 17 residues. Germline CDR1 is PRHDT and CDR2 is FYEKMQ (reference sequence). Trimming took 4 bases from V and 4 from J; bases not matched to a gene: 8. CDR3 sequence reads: CASSSGTGLAGANVLTF. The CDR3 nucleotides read TGTGCCAGCAGCTCCGGGACAGGGCTTGCGGGGGCCAACGTCCTGACTTTC.

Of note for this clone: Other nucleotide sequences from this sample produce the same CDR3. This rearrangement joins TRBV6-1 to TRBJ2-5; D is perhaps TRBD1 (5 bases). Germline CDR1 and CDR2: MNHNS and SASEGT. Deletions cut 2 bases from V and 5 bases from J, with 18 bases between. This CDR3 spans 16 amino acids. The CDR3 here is CASSERAGSVRETQYF. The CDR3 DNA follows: TGTGCCAGCAGTGAACGGGCAGGGTCCGTACGGGAGACCCAGTACTTC.